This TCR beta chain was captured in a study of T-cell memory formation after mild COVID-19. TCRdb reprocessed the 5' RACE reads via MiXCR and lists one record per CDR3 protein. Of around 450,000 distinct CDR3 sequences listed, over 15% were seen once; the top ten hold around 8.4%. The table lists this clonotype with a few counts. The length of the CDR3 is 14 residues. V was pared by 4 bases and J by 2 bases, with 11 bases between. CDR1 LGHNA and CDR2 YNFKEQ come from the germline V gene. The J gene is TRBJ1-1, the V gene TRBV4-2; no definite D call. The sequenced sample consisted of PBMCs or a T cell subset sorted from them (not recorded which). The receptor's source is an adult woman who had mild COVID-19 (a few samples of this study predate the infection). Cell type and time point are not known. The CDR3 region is CASSPELRNTEAFF. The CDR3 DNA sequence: TGTGCCAGCAGCCCGGAGCTGAGAAACACTGAAGCTTTCTTT.